One sample yielded the 32 T cell receptor beta chains listed below, sequenced in a study of blood T cell repertoires in COVID-19. Generated by immunoSEQ multiplex PCR, the TCRdb table keeps only in-frame clones and is missing some. In the table there are roughly 230,000 clones, about 79% of which are singletons. The specimen sequenced was PBMCs or T cells enriched from blood (not recorded which). The receptors were sampled from a woman aged 60-75 years who had recovered from COVID-19.

This chain joins TRBV6-5 and TRBJ1-2; a weak D match, TRBD1 (6 bases). The germline CDR1 and CDR2 sequences are MNHEY and SVGAGI. V was pared by 0 bases and J by 5 bases, with 16 bases between. The CDR3 has 16 residues. In DNA form, the CDR3 reads TGTGCCAGCAGTTACTCGATTCACCGGGGGGCGTATGGCTACACCTTC. It yields the protein CASSYSIHRGAYGYTF.

The chain recombines TRBV11-1 with TRBJ2-5; D possibly corresponds to TRBD2 (5 bases). Germline V lookup: CDR1 SGHAT, CDR2 FQDESV (reference sequence). This CDR3 has 13 amino acids. Trimming removed 6 bases at V and 7 bases at J, with 15 bases between. This chain's CDR3 is CASSPPGYGTQYF. DNA for the CDR3: TGTGCCAGCAGTCCCCCGGGGTACGGGACCCAGTACTTC.

CDR3 sequence: CASSLELTGVMSATNEKLFF. The CDR3 DNA sequence: TGTGCCAGCAGCTTAGAGCTCACAGGGGTAATGAGTGCAACTAATGAAAAACTGTTTTTT. V usage is TRBV7-8 and J usage is TRBJ1-4, with 7 nucleotides matching TRBD1. The CDR3 loop spans 20 amino acids. The junction had 14 bases not matched to a gene; V was cut back by 1 base and J by 0 bases. CDR1 SGHVS and CDR2 FQNEAQ come from the germline V gene.

This clone was observed a single time. This chain links TRBV2 with TRBJ1-3, with a weak D call TRBD1 (5 bases). Germline CDR1 reads SNHLY; CDR2 reads FYNNEI. The CDR3 spans 14 residues. V was clipped by 8 bases and J by 7 bases, with 18 bases between them. CDR3 nucleotides: TGTGCCAGCGGGTCGGGGGGATCGGAGAACACCATATATTTT. Protein product: CASGSGGSENTIYF.

The rearrangement joins TRBV2 to TRBJ2-1; the match to TRBD2 covers 8 bases. Germline V CDR1 and CDR2: SNHLY, FYNNEI. The CDR3 is made up of 15 amino acids. V lost 8 bases and J lost 7; bases outside the gene matches: 13. CDR3 residues: CASRGGTSPGNEQFF. The CDR3 DNA reads TGTGCCAGCCGCGGAGGGACTAGTCCGGGGAATGAGCAGTTCTTC.

In this sample, this clone turned up a few times. The chain is built from TRBV19 and TRBJ1-2; 7 nucleotides match TRBD1. After removal of 6 bases from V and 7 bases from J, the junction contained 8 bases not matched to a gene. Germline CDR1 LNHDA, CDR2 SQIVND (reference sequence). This CDR3 region has 13 residues. In nucleotides, the CDR3 is TGTGCCAGTAGCCTTACAGGGGTTGGTGGCTACACCTTC. It translates to CASSLTGVGGYTF.

This clone was picked up one time. The V and J genes are TRBV6-5 and TRBJ1-4, with unresolved D. Germline CDR1 and CDR2: MNHEY and SVGAGI. The V end was cut by 5 bases, the J end by 1 base, with 11 bases between. The CDR3 runs to 15 residues. The CDR3 sequence: CASSRKEGTNEKLFF. CDR3 in DNA: TGTGCCAGCAGTCGCAAGGAGGGAACTAATGAAAAACTGTTTTTT.

The chain joins TRBV7-6 to TRBJ2-7, with D possibly matching TRBD1 (6 bases). The CDR3 is 13 residues long. The V end lost 5 bases, the J end lost 3 bases, and 11 bases lay between the germline ends. Germline CDR1 reads SGHVS; CDR2 reads FNYEAQ. CDR3 protein: CASSDRMGYEQYF. The CDR3 nucleotides are TGTGCCAGCAGCGACAGGATGGGCTACGAGCAGTACTTC.

The rearrangement links TRBV5-5 to TRBJ1-2, with 7 bases identical to TRBD1. The CDR3 runs to 17 residues. With 4 bases clipped from V and 2 bases from J, the junction kept 14 bases outside the gene matches. Germline CDR1 and CDR2: SGHKS and YYEKEE (reference sequence). The CDR3, as DNA: TGTGCCAGCAGCCTGACCGGGACAGCCGCTGCCAACTATGGCTACACCTTC. Translation: CASSLTGTAAANYGYTF.

The chain has TRBV19 and TRBJ1-5; D is uncertain. This CDR3 is 13 amino acids long. V gave up 7 bases and J gave up 2 bases, with 9 bases separating them. In germline, CDR1 is LNHDA, CDR2 SQIVND (reference sequence). CDR3 DNA sequence: TGTGCCAGTACTAGGCTGGGCAATCAGCCCCAGCATTTT. It yields the protein CASTRLGNQPQHF.

The CDR3 reads CASSHVLAGYYNEQFF. The CDR3 DNA sequence: TGCGCCAGCAGCCACGTACTAGCGGGATACTACAATGAGCAGTTCTTC. The chain links TRBV4-1 to TRBJ2-1; 10 nucleotides match TRBD2. Germline CDR1 reads MGHRA; CDR2 reads YSYEKL. This CDR3 is built from 16 residues. The ends lost 3 bases at V and 3 bases at J; junction bases unmatched: 5.

This sequence joins TRBV7-9 and TRBJ2-2, with 9 bases lining up with TRBD2. The CDR3 is made up of 18 amino acids. V dropped 2 bases and J dropped 1; count of bases not matched to a gene: 8. Germline V lookup: CDR1 SEHNR, CDR2 FQNEAQ (reference sequence). The CDR3, as DNA: TGTGCCAGCAGCTTAAGGCCTAGCGGGGAGAAGAACACCGGGGAGCTGTTTTTT. It encodes CASSLRPSGEKNTGELFF.

This clone showed up just a few times. The V call is TRBV10-2, the J call TRBJ1-6; 9 nucleotides align to TRBD1. V lost 5 bases, J lost 7 bases, and 3 bases stayed unmatched. The CDR3 sequence is 14 residues long. CDR1 is WSHSY, CDR2 SAAADI, per germline. The CDR3 loop is CASSHGTGNSPLHF. As DNA, the CDR3 is TGCGCCAGCAGTCACGGGACAGGGAATTCACCCCTCCACTTT.

The J gene is TRBJ2-5, the V gene TRBV7-8, with D uncertain. The CDR3 has 15 residues. The V end lost 2 bases, the J end lost 5 bases, and 15 bases lay between the germline ends. CDR1 and CDR2 (germline): SGHVS, FQNEAQ. The CDR3 nucleotides are TGTGCCAGCAGCTTAACGGCGGCCTACGGGGAGACCCAGTACTTC. This sequence encodes CASSLTAAYGETQYF.

This sequence joins TRBV6-2 or TRBV6-3 and TRBJ2-7, with 10 bases that match TRBD1. V shed 2 bases, J shed 5 bases, and the junction held 3 bases outside the gene matches. The CDR3 covers 14 residues. CDR1 is MNHEY and CDR2 is SVGEGT in the germline V gene. As DNA, the CDR3 is TGTGCCAGCAGTTACCGACAGGGGGCTAACGAGCAGTACTTC. Protein product: CASSYRQGANEQYF.

The rearrangement links TRBV2 to TRBJ2-3; a weak D match, TRBD2 (5 bases). The CDR3 is 12 residues long. Germline V gene sequence: CDR1 SNHLY, CDR2 FYNNEI. Trimming stripped 8 bases from V and 3 bases from J, with 9 bases between. For the CDR3, the DNA is TGTGCCAGCGGACTTGGAACAGATACGCAGTATTTT. Its translation: CASGLGTDTQYF.

This clone was found once. The rearrangement links TRBV10-3 to TRBJ2-5; 10 bases are a match to TRBD1. V shed 6 bases and J 5 bases; nucleotides not matched to a gene: 6. The CDR3 totals 14 residues. Germline V gives CDR1 ENHRY, CDR2 SYGVKD. The CDR3 DNA follows: TGTGCCATCAGCGGAGACAGGGGGCAGGAGACCCAGTACTTC. It codes for CAISGDRGQETQYF.

Details on this clone: A much more abundant neighbour one base away suggests this may be a read error. The chain recombines TRBV7-9 with TRBJ1-1; 9 positions match TRBD1. V was clipped by 6 bases and J by 1 base; unmatched bases: 3. From germline, CDR1 is SEHNR and CDR2 FQNEAQ (reference sequence). The CDR3 length is 14 residues. CDR3 coding DNA: TGTGCCAGCAGTTTGGGACAGGGGAACACTGAAGCTTTCTTT. This gives the protein CASSLGQGNTEAFF.

This clone appeared once. The chain joins TRBV2 to TRBJ2-1; 13 bases map to TRBD2. With V trimmed by 6 bases and J by 3 bases, 23 bases remained unmatched. Germline values: CDR1 SNHLY, CDR2 FYNNEI. This CDR3 has 22 amino acids. CDR3 sequence (DNA): TGTGCCAGCAGCAAAGGAAGAAGAGGGACTAGCGGGACGAGCGGGTTCTACAATGAGCAGTTCTTC. This encodes CASSKGRRGTSGTSGFYNEQFF.

This chain connects TRBV2 to TRBJ1-2; D gene ambiguous. CDR1 SNHLY and CDR2 FYNNEI come from the germline V gene. The V gene lost 2 bases and the J gene lost 6 bases, with 4 bases spanning the gap. CDR3 length: 11 residues. The CDR3 nucleotides read TGTGCCAGCAGTGAACAGGATGGCTACACCTTC. It is translated as CASSEQDGYTF.

The chain employs TRBV6-5 and TRBJ1-1; D ambiguous. Germline V gene data show CDR1 as MNHEY and CDR2 as SVGAGI. The CDR3 contains 13 residues. V was cut by 0 bases and J by 5 bases, with 7 bases left in between. This chain's CDR3 is CASSYSMQTEAFF. DNA of the CDR3: TGTGCCAGCAGTTACTCGATGCAGACTGAAGCTTTCTTT.

V usage is TRBV21-1 and J usage is TRBJ2-1; the table calls TRBD1, which could not be checked here. TRBV21-1 is described as a pseudogene. CDR3 length: 16 residues. In nucleotides, the CDR3 is TGTGCCAGCAGCAAAGCGGGACAGGACTCCTACAATGAGCAGTTCTTC. This translates into CASSKAGQDSYNEQFF.

The V and J genes are TRBV7-2 and TRBJ1-2; D ambiguous. The CDR3 covers 14 residues. Germline V gene lookup returns CDR1 SGHTA and CDR2 FQGNSA. V gave up 5 bases and J gave up 8 bases, with 18 bases separating them. Written as DNA, the CDR3 is TGTGCCAGCAGCCCCCCGGAGGGCGCGGGGGGCTACACCTTC. Translated: CASSPPEGAGGYTF. The full variable domain, with the rest looked up from reference TRBV7-2 and TRBJ1-2, is GAGVSQSPSNKVTEKGKDVELRCDPISGHTALYWYRQSLGQGLEFLIYFQGNSAPDKSGLPSDRFSAERTGGSVSTLTIQRTQQEDSAVYLCASSPPEGAGGYTFGSGTRLTVV.

J is TRBJ2-5 and V is TRBV2, with 9 bases that match TRBD2. The V and J ends lost 5 bases and 5 bases, in that order; junction bases with no gene match: 6. This CDR3 spans 14 amino acids. Germline V gene sequence: CDR1 SNHLY, CDR2 FYNNEI. The CDR3 loop reads CASSYSGSRETQYF. The CDR3 DNA sequence: TGTGCCAGCAGTTATAGCGGGAGTAGGGAGACCCAGTACTTC.

The chain uses TRBV5-4 and TRBJ2-7; 10 nucleotides line up with TRBD2. The ends lost 4 bases at V and 2 bases at J; junction bases unmatched: 6. Germline assignment: CDR1 SGHNT and CDR2 YYREEE (reference sequence). This CDR3 has 15 amino acids. CDR3 sequence reads: CASSGGLADAYEQYF. CDR3 nucleotide sequence: TGTGCCAGCAGCGGTGGACTAGCGGATGCCTACGAGCAGTACTTC.

This sequence joins TRBV2 and TRBJ1-5; 7 nucleotides match TRBD1. The germline CDR1 and CDR2 sequences are SNHLY and FYNNEI. CDR3 length: 15 residues. Trimming at V came to 8 bases and at J to 5 bases, leaving 12 bases not matched to a gene. The CDR3 coding sequence is TGTGCCAGCGGTACCGGGACAGAAACTTATCAGCCCCAGCATTTT. It codes for CASGTGTETYQPQHF.

The rearrangement links TRBV6-1 to TRBJ1-2; the match to TRBD1 covers 11 bases. V shed 3 bases, J shed 6 bases, and the junction held 9 bases outside the gene matches. The CDR3 totals 16 residues. Germline V gives CDR1 MNHNS, CDR2 SASEGT. In nucleotides, the CDR3 is TGTGCCAGCAGTGACCGGACAGGGGGCGAAGTCAATGGCTACACCTTC. Translation gives CASSDRTGGEVNGYTF.

On this clone itself: At one of its ends the junction is not consistent with the germline gene, which may arise from a read error. V is TRBV18 and J is TRBJ1-2; D possibly corresponds to TRBD1 (5 bases). Germline CDR1 is KGHSH and CDR2 is LQKENI. The CDR3 sequence is 14 residues long. The CDR3 spells CASSPAQKRDSGVF. Written as DNA, the CDR3 is TGTGCCAGCTCACCTGCCCAGAAAAGAGACAGCGGGGTCTTC.

The chain recombines TRBV7-2 with TRBJ2-1, with unresolved D. Germline CDR1 SGHTA, CDR2 FQGNSA. Trimming took 6 bases from V and 3 from J, leaving 9 bases between them. The CDR3 extends over 13 amino acids. The CDR3 sequence: CASSLTNYNEQFF. The DNA for the CDR3 is TGTGCCAGCAGTCTCACTAACTACAATGAGCAGTTCTTC.

The genes are TRBV10-3 and TRBJ2-3; D possibly corresponds to TRBD1 (6 bases). Trimming removed 4 bases from V and 3 bases from J, with 11 bases in between. From germline, CDR1 is ENHRY and CDR2 SYGVKD. The CDR3 length is 14 residues. The CDR3 is CAISAQDSTDTQYF. The CDR3 DNA reads TGTGCCATCAGTGCCCAGGACAGTACAGATACGCAGTATTTT.

The J gene is TRBJ1-2, the V gene TRBV7-8; 7 bases map to TRBD1. The CDR3 has 15 residues. Germline V gene data show CDR1 as SGHVS and CDR2 as FQNEAQ. The V segment lost 3 bases and the J segment 8 bases; nucleotides outside the gene matches: 12. CDR3 bases: TGTGCCAGCAGCTTGACCCCCTCAGGGGGTCTGGGCTACACCTTC. Translating gives CASSLTPSGGLGYTF. The full variable domain, rest sourced from reference TRBV7-8 and TRBJ1-2, is GAGVSQSPRYKVAKRGQDVALRCDPISGHVSLFWYQQALGQGPEFLTYFQNEAQLDKSGLPSDRFFAERPEGSVSTLKIQRTQQEDSAVYLCASSLTPSGGLGYTFGSGTRLTVV.

The J gene is TRBJ1-4, the V gene TRBV20-1; D unresolved. Trimming took off 5 bases at V and 8 bases at J, with 9 bases between the two ends. The CDR3 is 11 residues long. CDR1 is DFQATT and CDR2 is SNEGSKA in the germline V gene (reference sequence). The CDR3 loop is CSAGTVEKLFF. The CDR3, as DNA: TGCAGTGCTGGAACAGTGGAAAAACTGTTTTTT.